The present entry profiles one T cell receptor beta chain with its context. Its antigen is still unknown. The data belong to a study of beta chain features in type 1 diabetes. Every bit of the isolated RNA underwent reverse transcription, so sequencing read expressed TCRB transcripts. The repertoire was sequenced with immunoSEQ multiplex PCR; TCRdb's copy has only in-frame clones and lacks some. The sample holds about 640,000 clones, 12% seen once. Broader study findings: Moderate but significant shortening of TCRB CDR3s was recorded in all four CD4+ subsets from Type 1 diabetes patients. Relative to healthy donors, patients appeared to have naive, central memory and Treg TCRB repertoires that were more similar.

The V and J ends lost 7 bases and 4 bases respectively, with 4 bases between them. Germline loops: CDR1 LGHNT, CDR2 FRNRAP. This CDR3 spans 11 amino acids. The clonotype originates from a man between 25 and 39 years old with type 1 diabetes. What was sequenced was naive CD4+ T cells from blood. The gene calls are TRBV12-5 and TRBJ2-2, with no clear D. CDR3 amino acids: CASAITGELFF. The CDR3 region has the DNA TGTGCTAGTGCAATCACCGGGGAGCTGTTTTTT.